The subject of this entry is one T cell receptor beta chain. Its antigen is still unknown. Germline CDR1 reads DFQATT; CDR2 reads SNEGSKA (reference sequence). This CDR3 comprises 14 residues. This sample was included in a study of CXCR3-negative and CXCR3-positive naive CD8 T cells. Across the study: The libraries together contributed some 150 million TRB reads, each supplying about 1.5 +/- 0.3 million.

General study findings and limits: TRB CDR3s were more hydrophobic in CXCR3-positive than in CXCR3-negative naive cells.

Each TRB cDNA library was prepared by 5' RACE (with UMI labels). Using the 5' RACE reads, TCRdb records one entry per CDR3 protein without DNA. Recorded for this sample: about 89,000 distinct CDR3 sequences. Sequenced: naive CXCR3+ CD8+ T cells from blood. Subset specified: CD45RO-CCR7+CD27+CD95- naive CD8+ T cells expressing CXCR3 (TNR3+). This sequence joins TRBV20-1 and TRBJ2-2; TCRdb lists TRBD1, though no DNA is available to test this call. The sequence was collected from a human donor in good health. Some clones in this sample may be carry-over from other donors' samples. CDR3 protein: CSARWTDPPGELFF.